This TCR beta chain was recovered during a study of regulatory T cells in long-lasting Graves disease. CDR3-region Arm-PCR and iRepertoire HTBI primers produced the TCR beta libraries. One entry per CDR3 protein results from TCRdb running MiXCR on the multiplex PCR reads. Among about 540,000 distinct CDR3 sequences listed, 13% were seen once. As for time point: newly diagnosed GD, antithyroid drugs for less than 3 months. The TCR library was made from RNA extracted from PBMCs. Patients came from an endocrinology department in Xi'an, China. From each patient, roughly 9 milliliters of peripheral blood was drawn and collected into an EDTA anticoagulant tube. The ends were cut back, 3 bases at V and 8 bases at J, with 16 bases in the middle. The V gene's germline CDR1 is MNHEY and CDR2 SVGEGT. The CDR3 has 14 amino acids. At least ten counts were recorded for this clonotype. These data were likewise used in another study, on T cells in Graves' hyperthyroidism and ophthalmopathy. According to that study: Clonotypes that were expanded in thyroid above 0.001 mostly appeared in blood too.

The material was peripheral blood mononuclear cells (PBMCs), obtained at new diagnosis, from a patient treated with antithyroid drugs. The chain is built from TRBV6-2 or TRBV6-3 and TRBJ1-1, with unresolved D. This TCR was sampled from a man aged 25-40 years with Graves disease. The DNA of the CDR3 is TGTGCCAGCAGTTATTTGATGGAATATTCCGAAGCTTTCTTT. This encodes CASSYLMEYSEAFF.